This is a list of T cell receptor beta chains from one sample in a study of blood T cell repertoires in COVID-19. The method was immunoSEQ multiplex PCR; TCRdb's version includes in-frame clones alone and lacks a portion of them. The profile shows 310,000 or so clones, approximately 88% of them singletons. Sequencing input: peripheral blood. All receptors come from a man aged 30 to 39 with COVID-19, enrolled during active disease. The CDR3 runs from the conserved cysteine through the conserved F or W. A D gene is named only where the DNA matches it firmly. Clone size is given for some rows only: seen once, a few or many times, or a class if the clone is expanded.

J gene	D gene	V gene	clone size	CDR3 length	CDR3 protein	CDR3 DNA
TRBJ2-7	TRBD1	TRBV11-3	NA	13	CASSLDTGGMQYF	TGTGCCAGCAGCTTAGATACAGGGGGGATGCAGTACTTC
TRBJ2-3	TRBD2	TRBV3-1/TRBV3-2	NA	15	CASSLSSGHTDTQYF	TGTGCCAGCAGCCTCTCTAGCGGGCACACAGATACGCAGTATTTT
TRBJ2-5	TRBD1	TRBV7-9	NA	15	CASSLPRGREETQYF	TGTGCCAGCAGCTTACCCAGGGGGCGGGAAGAGACCCAGTACTTC
TRBJ2-7	TRBD1	TRBV7-2	NA	14	CASSPRQGAREQYF	TGTGCCAGCAGCCCACGACAGGGGGCGAGAGAGCAGTACTTC
TRBJ2-7	TRBD2	TRBV5-4	NA	14	CASSMGRGSYEQYF	TGTGCCAGCAGCATGGGGAGGGGTTCCTACGAGCAGTACTTC
TRBJ2-7	TRBD1	TRBV3-1/TRBV3-2	NA	17	CASSQALGTASSYEQYF	TGTGCCAGCAGCCAAGCGTTGGGGACAGCGAGCTCCTACGAGCAGTACTTC
TRBJ2-3	TRBD1	TRBV2	once	16	CASSATRTGIIGTQYF	TGTGCCAGCAGTGCAACCCGGACAGGAATAATCGGTACGCAGTATTTT
TRBJ1-4	TRBD1	TRBV7-2	NA	18	CASSLSPGTGAYNEKLFF	TGTGCCAGCAGCCTCAGCCCCGGGACAGGGGCTTATAATGAAAAACTGTTTTTT
TRBJ1-2	NA	TRBV7-9	NA	14	CASSSNFPSYGYTF	TGTGCCAGCAGCTCAAACTTTCCTTCGTATGGCTACACCTTC
TRBJ2-5	NA	TRBV9	NA	13	CASSVSPRESQYF	TGTGCCAGCAGCGTAAGTCCAAGGGAGAGCCAGTACTTC
TRBJ2-3	TRBD1	TRBV5-8	NA	14	CASTLDRGTDTQYF	TGTGCCAGCACCCTGGACAGGGGTACAGATACGCAGTATTTT
TRBJ2-7	TRBD1	TRBV27	NA	17	CASSSLRGTGGYYEQYF	TGTGCCAGCAGTTCCCTACGCGGGACAGGGGGATACTACGAGCAGTACTTC
TRBJ1-5	TRBD1	TRBV6-6	NA	15	CASITGQGANQPQHF	TGTGCCAGCATCACGGGACAGGGGGCCAATCAGCCCCAGCATTTT
TRBJ2-7	NA	TRBV5-5	NA	16	CASRVGAGQNSYEQYF	TGTGCCAGCAGGGTGGGGGCCGGACAGAACTCCTACGAGCAGTACTTC
TRBJ2-4	TRBD2	TRBV3-1/TRBV3-2	many	17	CASSQESAGVNKNIQYF	TGTGCCAGCAGCCAAGAGTCCGCGGGGGTAAACAAAAACATTCAGTACTTC
TRBJ2-3	TRBD1	TRBV10-3	NA	15	CAIRVGTGPADTQYF	TGTGCCATCAGGGTAGGGACAGGGCCTGCAGATACGCAGTATTTT
TRBJ2-6	TRBD1	TRBV11-2	once	18	CASSLAGRGPSGANVLTF	TGTGCCAGCAGCTTAGCGGGCAGGGGGCCGTCTGGGGCCAACGTCCTGACTTTC
TRBJ1-4	NA	TRBV5-5	NA	14	CASSLWGLEEKLFF	TGTGCCAGCAGCTTGTGGGGGCTCGAGGAAAAACTGTTTTTT
TRBJ1-6	TRBD1	TRBV4-2	NA	16	CASSQVRTGEVSPLHF	TGTGCCAGCAGCCAAGTTCGGACAGGGGAGGTTTCACCCCTCCACTTT
TRBJ2-3	NA	TRBV19	NA	15	CASGYQGFGTDTQYF	TGTGCCAGTGGATATCAGGGGTTTGGTACAGATACGCAGTATTTT
TRBJ1-1	NA	TRBV30	NA	15	CAWSVGRGRNTEAFF	TGTGCCTGGAGTGTAGGGAGGGGTCGGAACACTGAAGCTTTCTTT
TRBJ1-2	TRBD1	TRBV7-9	NA	16	CASSSQGAGVGYGYTF	TGTGCCAGCAGCTCGCAGGGGGCGGGGGTAGGCTATGGCTACACCTTC
TRBJ1-3	TRBD1	TRBV28	NA	15	CASITGGASGNTIYF	TGTGCCAGCATTACAGGGGGCGCGTCTGGAAACACCATATATTTT
TRBJ2-7	TRBD1	TRBV6-1	NA	15	CASSDLDRGPYEQYF	TGTGCCAGCAGTGACCTCGACAGGGGGCCCTACGAGCAGTACTTC
TRBJ1-5	NA	TRBV3-1/TRBV3-2	NA	13	CASSQDKTGPQHF	TGTGCCAGCAGCCAAGATAAGACGGGGCCCCAGCATTTT
TRBJ1-1	TRBD1	TRBV4-1	NA	14	CASSLEGRGTEAFF	TGCGCCAGCAGCCTGGAGGGCAGGGGGACTGAAGCTTTCTTT
TRBJ1-2	TRBD1	TRBV5-4	NA	15	CASSPGGQGFYGYTF	TGTGCCAGCAGCCCAGGGGGACAGGGATTCTATGGCTACACCTTC
TRBJ2-3	TRBD2	TRBV3-1/TRBV3-2	NA	13	CASSLGGGVTQYF	TGTGCCAGCAGCCTGGGGGGGGGAGTTACGCAGTATTTT